The 27 T cell receptor beta chains presented below share a single source sample, sequenced in a study of shared clonotypes between healthy human individuals. Clones were sequenced by immunoSEQ multiplex PCR, and TCRdb holds only the in-frame ones, with some missing. The data show just under 350,000 clones, around 79% seen once. Sample: memory CD4+ T cells sorted from blood. Subset denoted: CD45RA-negative fraction. All receptors derive from a man aged 25 to 45 in good health.

The rearrangement links TRBV7-9 to TRBJ2-2; D is ambiguous. The CDR3 is made up of 14 amino acids. V was shortened by 4 bases and J by 6 bases, with 12 bases between the two germline ends. In germline, CDR1 is SEHNR, CDR2 FQNEAQ (reference sequence). In DNA, the CDR3 is TGTGCCAGCAGCTCCGATCAATTTGCCGGGGAGCTGTTTTTT. Its protein is CASSSDQFAGELFF.

The V and J genes are TRBV5-4 and TRBJ1-2; 9 positions agree with TRBD1. The CDR3 contains 17 residues. V was clipped by 4 bases and J by 6 bases; unmatched bases: 16. Germline V gives CDR1 SGHNT, CDR2 YYREEE (reference sequence). Here the CDR3 reads CASSGRTGGASMNGYTF. The CDR3 DNA sequence: TGTGCCAGCAGCGGAAGAACAGGGGGCGCCTCTATGAATGGCTACACCTTC.

This chain links TRBV11-2 with TRBJ2-7; D is undetermined. In germline, CDR1 is SGHAT, CDR2 FQNNGV. The CDR3 spans 14 residues. Trimming removed 5 bases at V and 1 base at J, with 12 bases between. The CDR3 region is CASSPASRSYEQYF. CDR3 bases: TGTGCCAGCAGCCCAGCTTCGCGGTCCTACGAGCAGTACTTC.

J is TRBJ1-2 and V is TRBV28; a possible D gene is TRBD1 (5 bases). The ends were cut back, 1 base at V and 4 bases at J, with 13 bases in the middle. The CDR3 contains 15 residues. Germline CDR1 is MDHEN and CDR2 is SYDVKM. The CDR3 region is CASSLSNGGGYGYTF. The CDR3, as DNA: TGTGCCAGCAGTTTATCGAACGGCGGGGGCTATGGCTACACCTTC.

The rearrangement uses TRBV6-6 and TRBJ1-3, with a weak D call TRBD1 (5 bases). The V end lost 2 bases, the J end lost 0 bases, and 11 bases lay between the germline ends. Germline V CDR1 and CDR2: MNHNY, SVGAGI (reference sequence). The CDR3 totals 16 residues. The CDR3: CASSYGAIRSGNTIYF. The CDR3 DNA is TGTGCCAGCAGTTACGGGGCGATTCGCTCTGGAAACACCATATATTTT.

The rearrangement joins TRBV30 to TRBJ2-3; D is ambiguous. The CDR3 totals 12 residues. Trimming left V 3 bases short and J 4 bases short, with 8 bases between. Germline V gives CDR1 GTSNPN, CDR2 SVGIG (reference sequence). The CDR3 protein is CAWSPGPDTQYF. The CDR3 DNA reads as TGTGCCTGGAGCCCTGGCCCAGATACGCAGTATTTT.

V and J are TRBV19 and TRBJ2-1, with TRBD1 matching 8 bases. The CDR3 has 16 amino acids. Germline V lookup: CDR1 LNHDA, CDR2 SQIVND (reference sequence). The junction had 12 bases not matched to a gene; V was cut back by 2 bases and J by 9 bases. The DNA for the CDR3 is TGTGCCAGTAGTATACCCACAGGGGGATCTACCGTTGAGCAGTTCTTC. Residues: CASSIPTGGSTVEQFF.

The chain recombines TRBV29-1 with TRBJ2-6, with 7 bases that match TRBD2. The CDR3 is made up of 14 amino acids. Germline trimming cut 4 bases from V and 0 bases from J; bases unmatched to any gene: 0. Germline CDR1 is SQVTM and CDR2 is ANQGSEA. This CDR3 is CSVGEGSGANVLTF. The CDR3 DNA follows: TGCAGCGTTGGGGAGGGCTCTGGGGCCAACGTCCTGACTTTC. Full variable domain (remainder filled in from reference TRBV29-1 and TRBJ2-6): SAVISQKPSRDICQRGTSLTIQCQVDSQVTMMFWYRQQPGQSLTLIATANQGSEATYESGFVIDKFPISRPNLTFSTLTVSNMSPEDSSIYLCSVGEGSGANVLTFGAGSRLTVL.

The rearrangement joins TRBV5-4 to TRBJ2-5; 9 nucleotides match TRBD1. The CDR3 length is 16 residues. The V and J ends lost 4 bases and 4 bases, in that order; junction bases with no gene match: 11. CDR1 is SGHNT, CDR2 YYREEE, per germline (reference sequence). The CDR3 DNA reads TGTGCCAGCAGCGATAGAGCACAGGGGGCAGGAGAGACCCAGTACTTC. It encodes CASSDRAQGAGETQYF.

The chain recombines TRBV5-1 with TRBJ2-3, with 8 bases identical to TRBD2. Germline CDR1 SGHRS, CDR2 YFSETQ. J was trimmed by 3 bases and V by 1 base; bases with no gene match: 4. CDR3 size: 15 residues. CDR3 DNA: TGCGCCAGCAGCTTGAATAGCGGGACAACAGATACGCAGTATTTT. This sequence encodes CASSLNSGTTDTQYF.

This clone was counted only a few times. This chain uses TRBV2 with TRBJ2-2; 9 nucleotides agree with TRBD1. CDR3 length: 13 amino acids. Germline trimming cut 8 bases from V and 5 bases from J; bases unmatched to any gene: 3. In germline, CDR1 is SNHLY, CDR2 FYNNEI. The CDR3 spells CASGQGTTGELFF. The CDR3 region has the DNA TGTGCCAGCGGACAGGGGACGACCGGGGAGCTGTTTTTT. The full variable domain, with the rest looked up from reference TRBV2 and TRBJ2-2, is EPEVTQTPSHQVTQMGQEVILRCVPISNHLYFYWYRQILGQKVEFLVSFYNNEISEKSEIFDDQFSVERPDGSNFTLKIRSTKLEDSAMYFCASGQGTTGELFFGEGSRLTVL.

The chain recombines TRBV28 with TRBJ1-1; D is perhaps TRBD1 (5 bases). V gave up 5 bases and J gave up 7 bases, with 11 bases separating them. Germline values: CDR1 MDHEN, CDR2 SYDVKM. The CDR3 has 12 residues. The CDR3 here is CASSPPTVEAFF. CDR3 DNA sequence: TGTGCCAGCAGTCCCCCGACAGTTGAAGCTTTCTTT.

The V and J genes are TRBV15 and TRBJ2-1; D is ambiguous. The germline V gene has CDR1 LNHNV and CDR2 YYDKDF (reference sequence). V was clipped by 0 bases and J by 0 bases, with 12 bases between them. The CDR3 covers 17 residues. The CDR3 coding sequence is TGTGCCACCAGCAGAGATACACGGCACCTCTCCTACAATGAGCAGTTCTTC. Residues: CATSRDTRHLSYNEQFF.

V and J are TRBV9 and TRBJ2-3; 14 nucleotides align to TRBD2. The J segment lost 6 bases and the V segment lost 3 bases, leaving 12 bases of the junction unmatched. Germline V CDR1 and CDR2: SGDLS, YYNGEE. There are 18 residues in the CDR3. The CDR3 region is CASSAGLAGVMYSDTQYF. CDR3 nucleotide sequence: TGTGCCAGCAGCGCGGGACTAGCGGGAGTTATGTACTCGGATACGCAGTATTTT.

This clone has just one count. The V gene is TRBV6-8, the J gene TRBJ1-5, with D uncertain. This CDR3 has 12 residues. Trimming pared 2 bases from V and 3 bases from J, leaving 2 bases between. Germline V gene lookup returns CDR1 MNHGY and CDR2 SAAAGT. In DNA, the CDR3 is TGTGCCAGCAGTTACGACAATCAGCCCCAGCATTTT. The encoded protein is CASSYDNQPQHF.

Remarks on this clone: This sample also contains other DNA sequences that code for the same CDR3. This rearrangement joins TRBV18 to TRBJ2-7, with D perhaps TRBD2 (6 bases). CDR3 size: 12 residues. Germline V gene lookup returns CDR1 KGHSH and CDR2 LQKENI. Trimming took 0 bases from V and 6 from J, leaving 6 bases between them. In DNA, the CDR3 is TGTGCCAGCTCACCACCGGGGGGCGAGCAGTACTTC. It is translated as CASSPPGGEQYF.

The chain has TRBV5-7 and TRBJ2-1; 10 bases are a match to TRBD2. TRBV5-7 is an ORF; its function is uncertain. J gave up 2 bases and V 3 bases, and 5 bases lay outside the gene matches. The CDR3 contains 16 residues. The DNA for the CDR3 is TGTGCCAGCAGCTGTCTAGCGGGAGACCCCTACAATGAGCAGTTCTTC. Protein product: CASSCLAGDPYNEQFF.

Many counts were recorded for this clone. Different DNA sequences within this sample yield the same CDR3. The V gene is TRBV9, the J gene TRBJ2-1; TRBD2 matches 9 bases. Per germline, CDR1 SGDLS and CDR2 YYNGEE. Unmatched junction bases numbered 9, after V lost 2 bases and J lost 0 bases. The CDR3 covers 18 residues. CDR3 protein: CASSVGLAGPSSYNEQFF. The DNA of the CDR3 is TGTGCCAGCAGCGTGGGGCTAGCGGGACCGAGCTCCTACAATGAGCAGTTCTTC.

The CDR3 sequence: CASSGAGNQPQHF. DNA of the CDR3: TGTGCCAGCAGCGGGGCAGGGAATCAGCCCCAGCATTTT. The chain has TRBV7-8 and TRBJ1-5, with D perhaps TRBD1 (5 bases). Germline loops: CDR1 SGHVS, CDR2 FQNEAQ. V was clipped by 5 bases and J by 4 bases, with 9 bases between them. The CDR3 sequence is 13 residues long.

J is TRBJ1-1 and V is TRBV2, with D unresolved. This CDR3 is built from 14 residues. Germline CDR1 is SNHLY and CDR2 is FYNNEI. Trimming took 11 bases from V and 1 from J, leaving 17 bases between them. CDR3 coding DNA: TGTGCCGGCTCCGACCCTGCTAAGAACACTGAAGCTTTCTTT. Its translation is CAGSDPAKNTEAFF.

This chain connects TRBV5-1 to TRBJ2-1; 7 bases align to TRBD1. This CDR3 comprises 14 residues. V lost 3 bases and J lost 3; bases outside the gene matches: 3. Germline V lookup: CDR1 SGHRS, CDR2 YFSETQ. In DNA form, the CDR3 reads TGCGCCAGCAGCTCGGACAGGTTCTACAATGAGCAGTTCTTC. Its translation: CASSSDRFYNEQFF.

The chain recombines TRBV15 with TRBJ1-1; D is unclear. The CDR3 is made up of 10 amino acids. V lost 10 bases to trimming and J lost 10 bases, with 13 bases between them. CDR1 and CDR2 from the germline V gene are LNHNV and YYDKDF (reference sequence). DNA of the CDR3: TGTGCCATTGGGTCACTAGGAGCTTTCTTT. Its translation is CAIGSLGAFF.

The V call is TRBV19, the J call TRBJ1-2; D remains ambiguous. CDR3 size: 12 residues. Germline CDR1 is LNHDA and CDR2 is SQIVND (reference sequence). The V end lost 3 bases, the J end lost 8 bases, and 10 bases lay between the germline ends. The CDR3 sequence: CASSMTGGGYTF. The CDR3 DNA is TGTGCCAGTAGTATGACGGGCGGGGGCTACACCTTC.

A few counts support this clone. The chain carries TRBV5-1 and TRBJ1-4, with D perhaps matching TRBD1 (5 bases). CDR1 SGHRS and CDR2 YFSETQ come from the germline V gene. Trimming left V 0 bases short and J 6 bases short, with 15 bases between. The CDR3 runs 16 residues. DNA of the CDR3: TGCGCCAGCAGCTTGGGGTATAGGGGAGGCGATGAAAAACTGTTTTTT. Protein: CASSLGYRGGDEKLFF. The full variable domain, its missing parts supplied by reference TRBV5-1 and TRBJ1-4, is KAGVTQTPRYLIKTRGQQVTLSCSPISGHRSVSWYQQTPGQGLQFLFEYFSETQRNKGNFPGRFSGRQFSNSRSEMNVSTLELGDSALYLCASSLGYRGGDEKLFFGSGTQLSVL.

The chain recombines TRBV27 with TRBJ2-3; tentative D call: TRBD2 (7 bases). In germline, CDR1 is MNHEY, CDR2 SMNVEV (reference sequence). V lost 7 bases, J lost 3 bases, and 17 bases lay in between. The CDR3 is 15 residues long. Here the CDR3 reads CASTKARGGTDTQYF. The CDR3 DNA reads TGTGCCAGCACCAAAGCCAGGGGAGGGACAGATACGCAGTATTTT.

This rearrangement joins TRBV12-5 to TRBJ2-5; no clear D gene. Trimming left V 4 bases short and J 5 bases short, with 2 bases between. The CDR3 is 10 amino acids. The germline gives CDR1 LGHNT, CDR2 FRNRAP. CDR3 region: CASGSETQYF. CDR3 in DNA: TGTGCTAGTGGTTCCGAGACCCAGTACTTC.

The chain employs TRBV28 and TRBJ2-7; 8 bases align to TRBD2. Germline trimming cut 5 bases from V and 0 bases from J; bases unmatched to any gene: 12. Germline V gives CDR1 MDHEN, CDR2 SYDVKM. The CDR3 has 17 amino acids. The CDR3 is CASSAPLGSGNSYEQYF. CDR3 bases: TGTGCCAGCAGTGCCCCCTTAGGTAGCGGGAACTCCTACGAGCAGTACTTC.